The present entry profiles one TCR beta chain with its context. Its antigen target is currently unknown. No base-level quality is on record; no much larger clone is a single base apart. The collaborating institutions used their own protocols to collect whole blood in K2EDTA tubes. Collaborator samples were shipped for TCRbeta analysis as frozen whole blood, isolated PBMCs, or DNA extracted from either sample type. The data derive from a study of blood T cell repertoires in COVID-19 (TCRdb year 2020). Describing the broader study: Samples covering the acute and convalescent phases of COVID-19 were provided by collaborators in the United States, Italy and Spain. A de-identified subject ID, COVID-19 status, age in years and sex were almost always included in the sample metadata. A freely available public database, intended as a resource for researchers studying the immune response to SARS-CoV-2, is where the repertoires were released. Where available, HLA class I and class II types were obtained from metadata supplied by the sample provider rather than from assay-based typing. Samples were obtained from the ongoing ImmuneRACE study (first 160 participants) and from 950 to 1,500 subjects provided by 6 global collaborators. The material from the prospective study consisted of cDNA or gDNA derived from T cells, B-cell-depleted T cells, or PBMCs. Deeply sampled blood TCRbeta repertoires from subjects exposed to, actively infected with, or recovered from COVID-19 were included in the dataset. On the study overall, not on this receptor specifically: The quantity of clinical and demographic metadata differed by source and by participant and was supplied without curation.

The CDR3 goes from the cysteine to the phenylalanine over 14 residues. The only DNA kept is the CDR3, 42 bases in frame from the first base. From the germline V gene, CDR1 is SGHRS and CDR2 is YFSETQ. The junction carries 9 bases between V and J, which are trimmed by 1 base and 4 bases respectively. The immunoSEQ Assay, a bias-controlled multiplex PCR, was used to amplify TCRbeta CDR3 regions from genomic DNA. As for the authors' bioinformatics: Within the assay, amplification of reference gene primers was used to estimate how many nucleated cells each sample contained. To quantify the absolute abundance of each unique TCRbeta CDR3 rearrangement, sequence reads were collapsed and filtered. For each sample, productive Simpson clonality was calculated as the square root of Simpson's diversity index over productive rearrangements. The clones in this table, taken by TCRdb from immuneACCESS, are in-frame only. Not every clone is retained; where verified, under half of the shortfall comes from an unresolved V gene, and the cause of the rest is unknown. V and J calls and clone size are given by that table; D and trimming were obtained from the DNA. The table for this sample lists roughly 250,000 clones; 84% of them were counted only once. 4% to 4.5% of the sample lies in the top ten.

Recombination joined TRBV5-1 with TRBJ1-5, with a weak D call of TRBD1 (6 bases match). The sample taken for sequencing was peripheral blood. The receptor's source is a man aged 50-60 years with acute or convalescent COVID-19. At the DNA level, the sequence is TGCGCCAGCAGCTTGACAGGGACAAATCAGCCCCAGCATTTT. Its product reads: CASSLTGTNQPQHF.